Each of the 4 T cell receptor beta chains below was sequenced from the same sample in a study of breast tumors, draining lymph nodes, adjacent tissues. Samples came from axillary lymph nodes draining the breast cancer. Each CDR3 protein gets one entry after TCRdb re-called the multiplex PCR reads with MiXCR. The sample comprises 140,000 or so distinct CDR3 sequences, 32% of which are singletons, and 2.3% rests with the top ten. Material: axillary lymph node tissue. These receptors all stem from a female donor with breast cancer. Some clones in this sample may be carry-over from other donors' samples.

With regard to this clonotype: This may arise from a read error, as a much more abundant clone is one base away. The J gene is TRBJ2-7, the V gene TRBV20-1, with TRBD1 as a possible D gene (5 bases). V was shortened by 5 bases and J by 3 bases, with 8 bases between the two germline ends. In germline, CDR1 is DFQATT, CDR2 SNEGSKA (reference sequence). The CDR3 contains 11 residues. The CDR3 protein is CSAVDSYEQYV. The CDR3 DNA reads TGCAGTGCTGTCGACAGCTACGAGCAGTACGTC.

This clonotype was counted between two and nine times. This chain links TRBV28 with TRBJ2-7; D not certain. The germline gives CDR1 MDHEN, CDR2 SYDVKM. The CDR3 is 14 amino acids. V was trimmed by 2 bases and J by 2 bases, leaving 10 bases between them. The CDR3: CASSLGLSPYEQYF. The DNA of the CDR3 is TGTGCCAGCAGTTTAGGGCTTAGCCCCTACGAGCAGTACTTC.

This clonotype was recorded at least ten times. V usage is TRBV30 and J usage is TRBJ1-2, with D unclear. Looked up from germline, CDR1 is GTSNPN and CDR2 is SVGIG (reference sequence). V was pared by 4 bases and J by 5 bases, with 17 bases between. The CDR3 is made up of 14 amino acids. The CDR3 sequence: CAWTENTVRYGYTF. The CDR3 DNA reads as TGTGCCTGGACGGAAAACACCGTTCGGTATGGCTACACCTTC.

There are many counts of this clonotype. V gene TRBV6-1 combines with J gene TRBJ2-7; 9 bases are a match to TRBD2. The CDR3 totals 15 residues. The V gene's germline CDR1 is MNHNS and CDR2 SASEGT. J lost 0 bases, V lost 5 bases, and 5 bases had no gene match. CDR3 region: CASSTIAGASYEQYF. DNA for the CDR3: TGTGCCAGCAGTACTATAGCGGGGGCCTCCTACGAGCAGTACTTC.